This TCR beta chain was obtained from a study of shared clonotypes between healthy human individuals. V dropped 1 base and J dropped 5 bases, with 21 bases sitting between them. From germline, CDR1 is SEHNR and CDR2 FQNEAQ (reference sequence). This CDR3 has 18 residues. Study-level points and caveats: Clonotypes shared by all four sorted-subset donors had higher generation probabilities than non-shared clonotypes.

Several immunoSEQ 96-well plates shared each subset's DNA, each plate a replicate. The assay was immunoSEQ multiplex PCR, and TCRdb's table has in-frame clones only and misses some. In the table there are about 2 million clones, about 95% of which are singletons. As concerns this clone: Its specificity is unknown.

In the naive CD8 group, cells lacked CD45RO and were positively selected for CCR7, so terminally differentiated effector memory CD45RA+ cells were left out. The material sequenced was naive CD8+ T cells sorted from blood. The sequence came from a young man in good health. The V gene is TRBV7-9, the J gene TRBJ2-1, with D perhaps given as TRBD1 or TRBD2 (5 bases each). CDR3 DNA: TGTGCCAGCAGCTTAGTGTCGGGACCGTTTGTGACTAACAATGAGCAGTTCTTC. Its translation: CASSLVSGPFVTNNEQFF.